This is a list of T cell receptor beta chains from one sample in a study of naive and memory T cell subsets. TCRdb independently ran MiXCR on the UMI-ligation and nested PCR reads; one entry per CDR3 protein. The repertoire holds some 30,000 distinct CDR3 sequences, with more than 6.5% as singletons. The sequences come from skin, collected from a tuberculin skin test site. These receptors originate from an adult in good health. Each CDR3 is given with its conserved first and last residue. The order of the fields is CDR3 length, J gene, V gene, CDR3 protein.

>13|TRBJ1-1|TRBV5-6
CASSPRPDTEAFF
>17|TRBJ2-3|TRBV7-9
CASSPRSAGAPGDTQYF
>14|TRBJ2-2|TRBV7-9
CAGDSGSNTGELFF
>17|TRBJ1-6|TRBV3-1
CASSQVGGRTNNSPLHF
>15|TRBJ1-1|TRBV6-2/TRBV6-3
CASRSHRGSNTEAFF
>12|TRBJ2-7|TRBV5-1
CASSFTSYEQYF
>15|TRBJ2-3|TRBV25-1
CASSTTGGRTDTQYF
>13|TRBJ1-1|TRBV7-3
CASSLTAAVEAFF
>14|TRBJ2-7|TRBV2
CASTRTRGSVEQYF
>16|TRBJ2-1|TRBV10-3
CAIRPTSGDTYNEQFF
>17|TRBJ1-1|TRBV20-1
CSARDTRQAIMNTEAFF
>13|TRBJ2-3|TRBV5-5
CASTLDTSRVQYF
>12|TRBJ2-7|TRBV29-1
CSVIPRSYEQYF
>15|TRBJ2-5|TRBV7-9
CASSTRDSDQETQYF
>13|TRBJ2-3|TRBV7-3
CASSRGGYDTQYF
>16|TRBJ2-2|TRBV3-1
CASSKTSGAPTGELFF
>15|TRBJ1-1|TRBV5-1
CASSLVGGMNTEAFF
>15|TRBJ2-7|TRBV5-1
CASSWTPGQTYEQYF
>16|TRBJ2-3|TRBV27
CASSSLGTSYTDTQYF
>16|TRBJ1-5|TRBV2
CASRQQTGAKNQPQHF
>13|TRBJ2-2|TRBV10-3
CAISSRVPGELFF
>13|TRBJ2-5|TRBV5-4
CASSYGGMETQYF
>16|TRBJ2-1|TRBV5-1
CASSPDRDRAYNEQFF
>15|TRBJ2-5|TRBV11-1
CASSLEVLGGGTQYF
>12|TRBJ2-7|TRBV2
CASSGQGGEQYF
>16|TRBJ2-1|TRBV7-8
CASRPPGQGPYNEQFF
>13|TRBJ1-1|TRBV18
CASYTETGSEAFF
>15|TRBJ2-7|TRBV5-1
CASSLARGQGIEQYF
>15|TRBJ2-3|TRBV27
CASSSGGRGTDTQYF
>14|TRBJ1-5|TRBV27
CASSLRESNQPQHF
>15|TRBJ2-4|TRBV6-1
CASSAGTGAKNIQYF
>19|TRBJ1-1|TRBV20-1
CSARMDRGLRGGPNTEAFF
>14|TRBJ1-4|TRBV6-5
CASSRGWTNEKLFF
>14|TRBJ2-1|TRBV2
CASSTRPQNNEQFF
>14|TRBJ1-1|TRBV25-1
CASQRGSMNTEAFF
>15|TRBJ2-2|TRBV7-2
CASSRQGIGTGELFF
>15|TRBJ1-2|TRBV3-1
CASSPKANMGYGYTF
>13|TRBJ2-2|TRBV6-5
CASRLQVSGELFF
>18|TRBJ1-1|TRBV6-2/TRBV6-3
CASSYSKLYPETNTEAFF
>14|TRBJ2-7|TRBV11-2
CASSPWEGTYEQYF
>16|TRBJ2-7|TRBV12-5
CASGLKQDRVAYEQYF